The T cell receptor beta chain under discussion was sequenced for a study of T cell responses to AZD1222 COVID-19 vaccine (dated by TCRdb to the early 2020s). Regarding the complete study: AZD1222 recipients given second doses at about 4 weeks or at about 12 weeks were pooled, since spike-specific TCR depth and breadth were not found to differ between the two schedules. A total of over 230 trial participants underwent TCR sequencing, of whom nearly 210 had received two doses of AZD1222 and about 25 had received two doses of the MenACWY control vaccine. Trial participants were enrolled by age into subgroups of 18-55, 56-69 and 70-plus years, and about 150, 27 and 61 TCR-sequenced participants, respectively, were included in these subgroups. What the study reported, not specific to this receptor: Conclusions about previously exposed vaccinees are limited, since just five or six AZD1222 recipients were seropositive for SARS-CoV-2 at baseline. Participants were mostly white British and included more females than males, and it was suggested by the authors that clonal diversity may have been underestimated. Reportedly, close to half of the unique spike-specific TCRs recognized epitopes lying outside the regions that are mutated in the B.1.351 and B.1.1.7 variants. Because no day 14 peak-response samples were available, repertoires were characterized only after the peak T cell response. After two AZD1222 doses, spike-specific TCR breadth and depth were significantly higher than at day 0 and than in MenACWY recipients. The whole spike protein was spanned by vaccine-associated CD4 TCRs, and dominant responses were seen in regions 160-218 and 743-854. In the small 56-69-year group, the increase in depth fell short of significance, most likely because of low power.

The intended sense of this specimen's time point label: baseline before first vaccination. Vaccinee samples were obtained from the UK trials COV001 and COV002, which included a single-blind randomized controlled phase 2/3 trial of AZD1222 (ChAdOx1 nCoV-19) in healthy adults. For TCRbeta chain sequencing, PBMC samples were collected from trial participants at day 0 and at day 28 after the second dose. This clone was detected once. Its antigen is unknown. The sample holds no much larger clone one base away, and base qualities are not on file. The CDR3 regions of human TCRbeta chains were subjected to immunosequencing. Regarding the original processing steps: TCRs in the repertoires were compared against a reference library of SARS-CoV-2-specific TCRs that had been generated with the MIRA antigen-specificity platform. Breadth was defined as the fraction of unique TCRs that were SARS-CoV-2-associated. Depth was defined as the fraction of total T cells that were SARS-CoV-2-associated. Using the MIRA data, each spike-specific TCR was mapped to the spike region that the TCR reacts to and placed in a CD4 or CD8 class. Log10-transformed breadth and depth values were compared by one-way ANOVA with Sidak's multiple comparisons tests. TCRdb obtained this table from immuneACCESS and retained in-frame rearrangements with V and J assigned. These tables miss some clones; where compared with another copy, unresolved V genes account for less than half of the shortfall, and the remainder is unexplained. The D gene and trimming were derived from the DNA, and the V and J assignments and clone size from that table. Recorded for this sample are approximately 190,000 clones; roughly 91% of them occurred a single time. The ten largest clonotypes hold roughly 0.99% of the sample.

Sequencing used peripheral blood, obtained on day 0 of AZD1222 vaccination. This receptor was taken from an adult in good health.

At the DNA level, the sequence is TGTGCCAGCAGCTTTTACACCTCACAGGGATACAATGAGCAGTTCTTC. Its protein reads: CASSFYTSQGYNEQFF. This sequence uses TRBV11-2 and TRBJ2-1; TRBD1 could be the D gene, as 6 bases match. The CDR1 and CDR2 encoded by the germline V gene are SGHAT and FQNNGV. The cysteine opens and the phenylalanine closes a CDR3 of 16 amino acids. Here the CDR3 DNA is all that survives: 48 bases in frame from base 1. Deletion took 3 bases off V and 4 bases off J, with a span of 16 bases between the germline ends. Full variable domain (CDR3 extended with the reference TRBV11-2 and TRBJ2-1 proteins): EAGVAQSPRYKIIEKRQSVAFWCNPISGHATLYWYQQILGQGPKLLIQFQNNGVVDDSQLPKDRFSAERLKGVDSTLKIQPAKLEDSAVYLCASSFYTSQGYNEQFFGPGTRLTVL.